The sequence of this T cell receptor (beta chain) was determined in a study of shared clonotypes between healthy human individuals. About the study: The plates for each donor numbered three CD4 naive, three CD4 memory, two CD8 naive and one CD8 memory.

Sequencing was performed with immunoSEQ multiplex PCR; in TCRdb, only in-frame clones are kept and a portion is missing. There are approximately 720,000 clones in the sample; about 78% occur only once, and around 1.8% lies in the top ten. With respect to this clone: Other DNA sequences of this sample code for an identical CDR3.

V was clipped by 3 bases and J by 0 bases, with 6 bases between them. The germline CDR1 and CDR2 sequences are MGHDK and SYGVNS. This CDR3 is built from 13 residues. The chain is built from TRBV25-1 and TRBJ2-7; no definite D call. The sample consisted of memory CD4+ T cells sorted from blood. The subset: CD45RA-negative fraction. This TCR came from a woman aged 25 to 39 in good health. CDR3 nucleotide sequence: TGTGCCAGCAGTGACGAGACCTCCTACGAGCAGTACTTC. This encodes CASSDETSYEQYF.